The clone carrying this T cell receptor beta chain turned up a few times. The antigen is unknown. This specimen belongs to a study of a mutant IDH1 vaccine in newly diagnosed glioma. The CDR3 totals 11 residues. Germline CDR1 LNHDA, CDR2 SQIVND (reference sequence). The ends were cut back, 8 bases at V and 10 bases at J, with 14 bases in the middle. Noted time point: week 23, last vaccination. All doses held 300 ug of mutant IDH1 20-mer peptide, with topical imiquimod. Produced via immunoSEQ multiplex PCR; TCRdb's table is partial and in-frame only. The table has approximately 41,000 clones, under 95% seen once.

The clonotype comes from a man between 45 and 60 years old with glioma. This rearrangement joins TRBV19 to TRBJ1-1; no clear D. Sample: PBMCs, taken from a glioma patient whose treatment included an IDH1 peptide vaccine. CDR3 amino acids: CASAKRWGAFF. The CDR3 DNA reads TGTGCCAGTGCAAAAAGGTGGGGAGCTTTCTTT.